These 31 T cell receptor beta chains were sequenced from one sample in a study of T cells in Graves' hyperthyroidism and ophthalmopathy. Researchers amplified the TCR beta CDR3 regions from RNA transcripts. The HTBI primer set was used in a first-round RT-PCR of the TCR CDR3. Using its own MiXCR run on the multiplex PCR reads, TCRdb lists one record per CDR3 protein. In the table there are about 290,000 distinct CDR3 sequences, around a sixth of which are singletons. The sequencing sample was made of blood. These receptors were taken from a man aged 25 to 45 with Graves' hyperthyroidism.

The chain employs TRBV28 and TRBJ1-4, with 8 bases identical to TRBD1. V was clipped by 5 bases and J by 0 bases; unmatched bases: 8. This CDR3 comprises 17 residues. The germline gives CDR1 MDHEN, CDR2 SYDVKM. The CDR3 nucleotides are TGTGCCAGCAGTCTCCCAGGACAGGGAACAACTAATGAAAAACTGTTTTTT. Its protein is CASSLPGQGTTNEKLFF.

The CDR3 sequence: CSAPSGRVGSEQFF. As DNA, the CDR3 is TGCAGTGCTCCTAGCGGGAGGGTTGGGAGTGAGCAGTTCTTC. This sequence joins TRBV20-1 and TRBJ2-1, with 12 bases lining up with TRBD2. CDR1 and CDR2 from the germline V gene are DFQATT and SNEGSKA (reference sequence). The V gene end was trimmed by 5 bases and the J gene end by 9 bases; junction bases not matched to a gene: 8. CDR3 length: 14 residues.

In its sample, this clonotype was seen many times. This chain uses TRBV24-1 with TRBJ2-7; tentative D call: TRBD2 (6 bases). The V gene's germline CDR1 is KGHDR and CDR2 SFDVKD. This CDR3 spans 15 amino acids. V dropped 2 bases and J dropped 4 bases, with 14 bases sitting between them. The CDR3 nucleotides read TGTGCCACCAGTGATTCCAAACGGGGAGGTTACGAGCAGTACTTC. Protein product: CATSDSKRGGYEQYF.

This clonotype showed up just a few times. This rearrangement joins TRBV11-2 to TRBJ1-4, with D unclear. CDR3 length: 21 amino acids. V was clipped by 5 bases and J by 7 bases, with 35 bases between them. CDR1 is SGHAT and CDR2 is FQNNGV in the germline V gene. CDR3 region: CASSHRTGSRTSKRAGEKLFF. The CDR3 DNA reads as TGTGCCAGCAGCCACCGAACGGGGTCCAGGACCAGCAAGAGGGCGGGTGAAAAACTGTTTTTT.

This chain uses TRBV4-1 with TRBJ1-5; perhaps TRBD1 as D (6 bases). V was clipped by 0 bases and J by 6 bases, with 9 bases between them. This CDR3 has 14 residues. CDR1 and CDR2 (germline): MGHRA, YSYEKL. CDR3 bases: TGCGCCAGCAGCCAAGAATCAGGGGTTCAGCCCCAGCATTTT. It yields the protein CASSQESGVQPQHF.

The chain carries TRBV7-9 and TRBJ2-1, with 11 bases matching TRBD2. CDR3 length: 17 amino acids. V lost 6 bases to trimming and J lost 4 bases; unmatched junction nucleotides: 11. Germline V CDR1 and CDR2: SEHNR, FQNEAQ (reference sequence). CDR3 amino acids: CASRAGTSGASYNEQFF. CDR3 DNA: TGTGCCAGCAGGGCCGGGACTAGCGGAGCGTCGTACAATGAGCAGTTCTTC.

The chain employs TRBV19 and TRBJ2-3; D may be TRBD2 (5 bases). CDR3 length: 15 residues. Germline V gene lookup returns CDR1 LNHDA and CDR2 SQIVND (reference sequence). Trimming took off 7 bases at V and 0 bases at J, with 14 bases between the two ends. For the CDR3, the DNA is TGTGCCAGTACCTCCAGCGGAGCTAGCACAGATACGCAGTATTTT. Protein product: CASTSSGASTDTQYF.

The chain combines TRBV7-9 with TRBJ2-2; TRBD1 or TRBD2 may be the D gene (5 bases each). Germline CDR1 reads SEHNR; CDR2 reads FQNEAQ (reference sequence). V was trimmed by 4 bases and J by 6 bases, leaving 12 bases between them. The CDR3 covers 14 residues. CDR3 in DNA: TGTGCCAGCAGCTCAATACTAGGGGCCGGGGAGCTGTTTTTT. Protein product: CASSSILGAGELFF.

This clonotype showed up many times. The genes are TRBV28 and TRBJ1-5; the D gene is possibly TRBD1 (6 bases). V lost 6 bases and J lost 6, with 15 bases in between. The CDR3 sequence is 14 residues long. Germline values: CDR1 MDHEN, CDR2 SYDVKM. CDR3 sequence: CASRDPGASQPQHF. In DNA form, the CDR3 reads TGTGCCAGCAGGGACCCAGGGGCCTCTCAGCCCCAGCATTTT.

In its sample, this clonotype was seen many times. The chain is built from TRBV28 and TRBJ2-7; 10 bases agree with TRBD1. This CDR3 contains 16 residues. The germline gives CDR1 MDHEN, CDR2 SYDVKM. V was pared by 6 bases and J by 5 bases, with 13 bases of the junction left unmatched. The CDR3 coding sequence is TGTGCCAGCAGATTCCCAACGGGACAGGGGTCCCACGAGCAGTACTTC. Protein: CASRFPTGQGSHEQYF.

This clonotype was recorded many times. The genes are TRBV27 and TRBJ1-5, with 10 bases identical to TRBD1. CDR3 length equals 14 residues. The J segment lost 6 bases and the V segment lost 6 bases, leaving 5 bases of the junction unmatched. Germline loops: CDR1 MNHEY, CDR2 SMNVEV (reference sequence). DNA of the CDR3: TGTGCCAGCAGGGGGGGACAGGGGCGTCAGCCCCAGCATTTT. This encodes CASRGGQGRQPQHF.

The chain uses TRBV25-1 and TRBJ1-5; a weak D match, TRBD1 (6 bases). Trimming took 4 bases from V and 3 from J, leaving 16 bases between them. CDR1 MGHDK and CDR2 SYGVNS come from the germline V gene. This CDR3 has 16 amino acids. This CDR3 is CASSAPWDINNQPQHF. The CDR3 DNA reads TGTGCCAGCAGTGCACCCTGGGACATCAACAATCAGCCCCAGCATTTT.

This clonotype was seen ten or more times. The chain joins TRBV3-1 to TRBJ2-1; TRBD2 matches 10 bases. CDR1 LGHDT and CDR2 YNNKEL come from the germline V gene (reference sequence). CDR3 length: 14 amino acids. J lost 8 bases, V lost 2 bases, and 3 bases had no gene match. The CDR3 bases are TGTGCCAGCAGCCAATATCTAGCGGGAGATGAGCAGTTCTTC. It yields the protein CASSQYLAGDEQFF.

V and J are TRBV14 and TRBJ2-7; 7 positions agree with TRBD2. Trimming removed 2 bases from V and 5 bases from J; junction bases left unmatched: 9. This CDR3 contains 15 residues. Germline V CDR1 and CDR2: SGHDN, FVKESK. CDR3 DNA sequence: TGTGCCAGCAGCCAAACGGGGTCCCGGGGGGACGAGCAGTACTTC. Its translation is CASSQTGSRGDEQYF.

The table lists this clonotype with many counts. The chain links TRBV7-2 to TRBJ2-1; D call uncertain. V lost 3 bases and J 10 bases, leaving 19 bases between the germline ends. CDR1 is SGHTA, CDR2 FQGNSA, per germline. The CDR3 extends over 15 amino acids. CDR3 protein: CASSFGKGIGGEQFF. CDR3 coding DNA: TGTGCCAGCAGCTTCGGTAAGGGAATTGGCGGAGAGCAGTTCTTC. Using reference TRBV7-2 and TRBJ2-1 for the parts outside the CDR3, the full variable domain is GAGVSQSPSNKVTEKGKDVELRCDPISGHTALYWYRQSLGQGLEFLIYFQGNSAPDKSGLPSDRFSAERTGGSVSTLTIQRTQQEDSAVYLCASSFGKGIGGEQFFGPGTRLTVL.

The sample holds many counts of this clonotype. The V and J genes are TRBV3-1 and TRBJ2-1; no clear D. Trimming stripped 5 bases from V and 7 bases from J, with 9 bases between. Germline V gene sequence: CDR1 LGHDT, CDR2 YNNKEL (reference sequence). This CDR3 is 12 amino acids long. For the CDR3, the DNA is TGTGCCAGCAGCTCTGCAAGGAATGAGCAGTTCTTC. Translated: CASSSARNEQFF.

This clonotype was counted at least ten times. The CDR3 sequence is CASSLDGRVDEQFF. The CDR3 DNA follows: TGTGCCAGCAGTTTAGACGGGAGGGTCGATGAGCAGTTCTTC. The chain has TRBV12-3 or TRBV12-4 and TRBJ2-1; 8 positions match TRBD2. The CDR3 extends over 14 amino acids. The trim removed 1 base at V and 8 bases at J, leaving 4 bases unmatched.

The rearrangement uses TRBV27 and TRBJ2-4, with D perhaps matching TRBD1 (5 bases). Trimming stripped 8 bases from V and 7 bases from J, with 15 bases between. Germline values: CDR1 MNHEY, CDR2 SMNVEV (reference sequence). The CDR3 totals 13 residues. The CDR3 DNA reads TGTGCCAGCTGCTCCCAGGGTGGGAACATTCAGTACTTC. Translated, it gives CASCSQGGNIQYF.

Many counts were recorded for this clonotype. The chain is built from TRBV7-7 and TRBJ2-5; D assignment may be TRBD1 or TRBD2 (5 bases each). The CDR3 loop spans 11 amino acids. In germline, CDR1 is SSHAT, CDR2 FNYEAQ (reference sequence). Here the CDR3 DNA reads TGTGCTAGCGCTGCAGGGGAGACCCAGTACTTC. It codes for CASAAGETQYF.

This clonotype was detected many times. The genes are TRBV30 and TRBJ1-3, with 7 bases fitting TRBD1. The CDR3 loop spans 15 amino acids. Unmatched junction bases numbered 13, after V lost 2 bases and J lost 9 bases. The germline CDR1 and CDR2 sequences are GTSNPN and SVGIG (reference sequence). As DNA, the CDR3 is TGTGCCTGGAGTAACTGGACAGGAGTAACGGGCACCATATATTTT. Residues: CAWSNWTGVTGTIYF.

This clonotype has more than one count but fewer than ten. J is TRBJ1-2 and V is TRBV7-2; D perhaps matches TRBD1 (5 bases). The length of the CDR3 is 14 residues. The V gene lost 4 bases and the J gene lost 4 bases, with 13 bases spanning the gap. From germline, CDR1 is SGHTA and CDR2 FQGNSA. CDR3 loop: CASSSQDRFYGYTF. CDR3 DNA sequence: TGTGCCAGCAGCTCGCAAGACAGATTCTATGGCTACACCTTC.

CDR3 DNA sequence: TGTGCCAGCAGCCCAAACAGTGGGAACACCGGGGAGCTGTTTTTT. The encoded protein is CASSPNSGNTGELFF. The rearrangement links TRBV7-3 to TRBJ2-2; D remains unclear. V gave up 5 bases and J gave up 1 base, with 11 bases separating them. The length of the CDR3 is 15 residues. Germline CDR1 is SGHTA and CDR2 is FQGTGA.

Concerning this clonotype itself: One base away lies a much larger clone, so this may be a sequencing read error. The chain is built from TRBV28 and TRBJ2-7; possible D gene TRBD1, 5 bases. The CDR3 loop spans 15 amino acids. CDR1 MDHEN and CDR2 SYDVKM come from the germline V gene. With 5 bases removed from V and 5 bases from J, the gap between germline ends came to 19 bases. In nucleotides, the CDR3 is TGTGCCAGCAGTCTCATGGCAGGGATTGCCCACGAGCAGTACTTC. This encodes CASSLMAGIAHEQYF.

This clonotype was detected ten times or more. Here the CDR3 DNA reads TGTGCCAGCAGTTTGTCCGGGACCGACAATGAGCAGTTCTTC. Encoded protein: CASSLSGTDNEQFF. This chain joins TRBV12-3 or TRBV12-4 and TRBJ2-1; possibly TRBD1 or TRBD2 for D (5 bases each). Trimming removed 3 bases from V and 5 bases from J, with 11 bases in between. This CDR3 is built from 14 residues.

In its sample, this clonotype was seen many times. This chain uses TRBV7-8 with TRBJ2-3; 9 bases align to TRBD2. CDR3 length: 14 residues. Trimming took 7 bases from V and 3 from J; bases not matched to a gene: 5. CDR1 and CDR2 from the germline V gene are SGHVS and FQNEAQ. The CDR3 DNA reads TGTGCCAGCACCCTTACTAGCGGGACAGATACGCAGTATTTT. Protein product: CASTLTSGTDTQYF.

This clonotype was seen a single time. Since a much larger clone is just one base distant, this may be a read error. V is TRBV28 and J is TRBJ1-2; no firm D call. The germline gives CDR1 MDHEN, CDR2 SYDVKM. This CDR3 is built from 13 residues. Trimming removed 7 bases from V and 8 bases from J, with 17 bases in between. Written as DNA, the CDR3 is TGTGCCAGCATGACTTGGGCGGGCAGGGGCTACACCTTC. It specifies CASMTWAGRGYTF.

This clonotype was detected only a few times. This chain joins TRBV5-1 and TRBJ2-1, with D maybe TRBD2 (6 bases). The CDR3 consists of 13 residues. The ends were cut back, 5 bases at V and 5 bases at J, with 11 bases in the middle. The germline V gene encodes CDR1 SGHRS and CDR2 YFSETQ. Written as DNA, the CDR3 is TGCGCCAGCAGGAGGGAGGCCCACAATGAGCAGTTCTTC. Its translation: CASRREAHNEQFF.

This clonotype has a single count. A much larger clone lies one base from this, so it may be a read error. The CDR3 nucleotides are TGTTCGGGACGGGGCTCCTACGAGCAGTACTTC. Its protein product is CSGRGSYEQYF. This chain joins TRBV29-1 and TRBJ2-7; the D gene could be TRBD1 or TRBD2 (5 bases each). The germline CDR1 and CDR2 sequences are SQVTM and ANQGSEA. The CDR3 has 11 amino acids.

This clonotype came up many times. The chain combines TRBV27 with TRBJ2-3; 7 bases are shared with TRBD2. CDR3 length equals 17 residues. The V gene's germline CDR1 is MNHEY and CDR2 SMNVEV (reference sequence). V was pared by 2 bases and J by 2 bases, with 10 bases of the junction left unmatched. CDR3 nucleotides: TGTGCCAGCAGTTTAGTGTCTAGCGGAGGCCCCACAGATACGCAGTATTTT. It specifies CASSLVSSGGPTDTQYF.

A note on this clonotype: This may come from a read error, since a much larger clone is one base off. The V call is TRBV7-9, the J call TRBJ2-7; 12 bases fit TRBD1. J lost 7 bases, V lost 4 bases, and 8 bases had no gene match. CDR3 length equals 15 residues. Germline V CDR1 and CDR2: SEHNR, FQNEAQ (reference sequence). CDR3 sequence reads: CASSYTGTGGVEQYF. In nucleotides, the CDR3 is TGTGCCAGCAGCTACACCGGGACAGGGGGCGTAGAGCAGTACTTC. Looking up the rest from reference TRBV7-9 and TRBJ2-7 gives the full variable domain: DTGVSQNPRHKITKRGQNVTFRCDPISEHNRLYWYRQTLGQGPEFLTYFQNEAQLEKSRLLSDRFSAERPKGSFSTLEIQRTEQGDSAMYLCASSYTGTGGVEQYFGPGTRLTVT.

This clonotype showed up just a few times. The chain uses TRBV28 and TRBJ2-6; D not resolved. Trimming left V 5 bases short and J 1 base short, with 12 bases between. CDR3 size: 16 residues. Germline-derived CDR1 and CDR2 are MDHEN and SYDVKM. The CDR3 region is CASSPLWISGANVLTF. For the CDR3, the DNA is TGTGCCAGCAGTCCCCTTTGGATTTCTGGGGCCAACGTCCTGACTTTC. Full variable domain (outside the CDR3, taken from reference TRBV28 and TRBJ2-6): DVKVTQSSRYLVKRTGEKVFLECVQDMDHENMFWYRQDPGLGLRLIYFSYDVKMKEKGDIPEGYSVSREKKERFSLILESASTNQTSMYLCASSPLWISGANVLTFGAGSRLTVL.